This T cell receptor beta chain stems from a study of CD8 T cells in Susac syndrome. V dropped 1 base and J dropped 4; count of bases not matched to a gene: 10. CDR3 length: 16 residues. The germline CDR1 and CDR2 sequences are MDHEN and SYDVKM. RNA, at about 0.45 to 1 ug, was reverse transcribed with random hexamers. immunoSEQ multiplex PCR amplified TCR beta CDR3 across 54 Vbeta, 13 Jbeta. TCRdb itself ran the immunoSEQ multiplex PCR reads through MiXCR, one entry per CDR3 protein. The sample has 75,000 to 95,000 distinct CDR3 sequences; roughly 90% are singletons. Peripheral blood CD8+ and CD4+ T cells were profiled by TCR beta sequencing.

The source is a human donor with multiple sclerosis. The V and J genes are TRBV28 and TRBJ2-7; 7 bases line up with TRBD2. The source material was CD8+ T cells from PBMCs. CDR3 loop: CASSLYPWEGLYEQYF. DNA of the CDR3: TGTGCCAGCAGTTTATACCCCTGGGAGGGCCTTTACGAGCAGTACTTC.